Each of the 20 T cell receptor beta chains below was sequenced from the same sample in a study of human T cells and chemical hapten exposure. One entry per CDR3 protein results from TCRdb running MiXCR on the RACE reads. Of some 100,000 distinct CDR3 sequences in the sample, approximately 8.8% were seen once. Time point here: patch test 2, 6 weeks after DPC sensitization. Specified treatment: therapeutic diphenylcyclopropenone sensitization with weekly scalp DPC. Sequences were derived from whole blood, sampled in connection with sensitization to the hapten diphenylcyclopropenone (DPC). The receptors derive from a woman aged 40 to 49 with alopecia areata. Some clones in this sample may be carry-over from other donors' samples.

CDR3 sequence: CATRQGNEQFF. CDR3 DNA: TGTGCCACCAGACAGGGCAATGAGCAGTTCTTC. The chain joins TRBV24-1 to TRBJ2-1; D possibly corresponds to TRBD1 (6 bases). Germline V gene data show CDR1 as KGHDR and CDR2 as SFDVKD. The CDR3 is 11 residues long. Trimming took off 7 bases at V and 6 bases at J, with 6 bases between the two ends.

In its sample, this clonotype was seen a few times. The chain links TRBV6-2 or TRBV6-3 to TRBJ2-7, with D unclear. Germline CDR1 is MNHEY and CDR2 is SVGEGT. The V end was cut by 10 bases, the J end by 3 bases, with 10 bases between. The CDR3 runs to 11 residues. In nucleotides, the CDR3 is TGTGCCATCGGACGCTTCTACGAGCAGTACTTC. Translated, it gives CAIGRFYEQYF.

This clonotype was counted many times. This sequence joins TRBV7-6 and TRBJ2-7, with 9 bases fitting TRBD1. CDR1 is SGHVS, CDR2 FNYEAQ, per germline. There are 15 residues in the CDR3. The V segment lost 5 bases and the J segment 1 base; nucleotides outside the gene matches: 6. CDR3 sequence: CASSLRQGGSYEQYF. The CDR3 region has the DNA TGTGCCAGCAGCCTACGACAGGGGGGGTCCTACGAGCAGTACTTC.

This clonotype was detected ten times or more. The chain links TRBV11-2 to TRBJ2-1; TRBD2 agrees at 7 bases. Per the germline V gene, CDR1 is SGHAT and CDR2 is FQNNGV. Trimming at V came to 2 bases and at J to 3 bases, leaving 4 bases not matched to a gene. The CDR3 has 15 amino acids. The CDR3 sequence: CASSLTGDYYNEQFF. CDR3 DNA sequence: TGTGCCAGCAGCTTAACGGGGGACTACTACAATGAGCAGTTCTTC.

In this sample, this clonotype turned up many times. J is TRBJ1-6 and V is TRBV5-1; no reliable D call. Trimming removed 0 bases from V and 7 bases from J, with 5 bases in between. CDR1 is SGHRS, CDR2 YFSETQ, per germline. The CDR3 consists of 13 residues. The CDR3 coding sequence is TGCGCCAGCAGCTTGGCGGCCAATTCACCCCTCCACTTT. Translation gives CASSLAANSPLHF.

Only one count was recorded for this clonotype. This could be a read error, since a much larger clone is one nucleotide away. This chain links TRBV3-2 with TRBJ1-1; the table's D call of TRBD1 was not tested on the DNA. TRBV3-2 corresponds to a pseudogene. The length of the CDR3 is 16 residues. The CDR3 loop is CVSSHTFPGLNTEAFF. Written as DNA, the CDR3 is TGTGTCAGCAGCCACACATTTCCGGGCCTGAACACTGAAGCTTTCTTT.

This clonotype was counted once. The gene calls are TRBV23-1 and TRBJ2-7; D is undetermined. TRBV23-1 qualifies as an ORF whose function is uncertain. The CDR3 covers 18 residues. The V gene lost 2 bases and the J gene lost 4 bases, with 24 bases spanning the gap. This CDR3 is CASSQLLAWQQLQYEQYF. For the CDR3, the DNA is TGCGCCAGCAGTCAACTGTTGGCTTGGCAGCAACTACAATACGAGCAGTACTTC.

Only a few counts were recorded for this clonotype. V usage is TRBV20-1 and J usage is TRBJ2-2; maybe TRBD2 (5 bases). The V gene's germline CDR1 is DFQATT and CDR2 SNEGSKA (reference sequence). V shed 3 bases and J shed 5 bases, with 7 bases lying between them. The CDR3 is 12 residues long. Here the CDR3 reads CSASRGTGELFF. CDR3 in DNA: TGCAGTGCTAGTCGAGGGACCGGGGAGCTGTTTTTT.

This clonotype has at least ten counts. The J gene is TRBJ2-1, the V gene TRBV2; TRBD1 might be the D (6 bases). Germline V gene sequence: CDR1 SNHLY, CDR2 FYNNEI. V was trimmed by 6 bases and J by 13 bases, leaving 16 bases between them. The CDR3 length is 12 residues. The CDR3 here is CASRGQRFNQFF. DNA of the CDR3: TGTGCCAGCAGAGGACAGAGGTTCAATCAGTTCTTC.

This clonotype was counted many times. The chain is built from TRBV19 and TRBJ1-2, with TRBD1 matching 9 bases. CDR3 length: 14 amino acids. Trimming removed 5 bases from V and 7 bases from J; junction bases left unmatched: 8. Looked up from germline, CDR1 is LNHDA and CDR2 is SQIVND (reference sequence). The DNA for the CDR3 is TGTGCCAGTAGTGAAGGGACAGGGCGTGGTGGCTACACCTTC. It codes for CASSEGTGRGGYTF.

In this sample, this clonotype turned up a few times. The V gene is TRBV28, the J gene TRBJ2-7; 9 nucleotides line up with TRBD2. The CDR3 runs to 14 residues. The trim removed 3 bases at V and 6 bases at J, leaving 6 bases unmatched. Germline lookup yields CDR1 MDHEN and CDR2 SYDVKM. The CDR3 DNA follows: TGTGCCAGCAGTTTCGCGGGGGGGGCCCGCGAGCAGTACTTC. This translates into CASSFAGGAREQYF.

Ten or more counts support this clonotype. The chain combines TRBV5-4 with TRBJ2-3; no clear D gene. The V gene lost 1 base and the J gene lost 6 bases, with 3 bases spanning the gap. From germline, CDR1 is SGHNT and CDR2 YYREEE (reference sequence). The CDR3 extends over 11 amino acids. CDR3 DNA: TGTGCCAGCAGCTTGTCGGATACGCAGTATTTT. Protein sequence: CASSLSDTQYF. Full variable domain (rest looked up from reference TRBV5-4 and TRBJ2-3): ETGVTQSPTHLIKTRGQQVTLRCSSQSGHNTVSWYQQALGQGPQFIFQYYREEENGRGNFPPRFSGLQFPNYSSELNVNALELDDSALYLCASSLSDTQYFGPGTRLTVL.

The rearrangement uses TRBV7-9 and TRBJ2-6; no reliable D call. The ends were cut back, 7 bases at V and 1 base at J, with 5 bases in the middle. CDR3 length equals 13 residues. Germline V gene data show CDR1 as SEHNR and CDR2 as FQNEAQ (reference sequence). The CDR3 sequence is CASTTSGANVLTF. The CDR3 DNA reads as TGTGCCAGCACCACTTCTGGGGCCAACGTCCTGACTTTC.

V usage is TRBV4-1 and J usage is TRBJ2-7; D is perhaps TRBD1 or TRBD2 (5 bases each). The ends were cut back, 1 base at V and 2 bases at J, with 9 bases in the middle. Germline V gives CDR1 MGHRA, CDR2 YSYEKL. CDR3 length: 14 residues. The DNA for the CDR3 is TGCGCCAGCAGCCAAGGGACGGGACCCTACGAGCAGTACTTC. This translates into CASSQGTGPYEQYF.

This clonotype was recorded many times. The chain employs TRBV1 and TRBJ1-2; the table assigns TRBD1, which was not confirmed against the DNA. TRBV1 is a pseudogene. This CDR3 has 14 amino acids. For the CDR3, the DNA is TGCACCAGCAGCCAAGAGTGGGGGATGGAGGGCTACACCTTC. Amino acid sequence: CTSSQEWGMEGYTF.

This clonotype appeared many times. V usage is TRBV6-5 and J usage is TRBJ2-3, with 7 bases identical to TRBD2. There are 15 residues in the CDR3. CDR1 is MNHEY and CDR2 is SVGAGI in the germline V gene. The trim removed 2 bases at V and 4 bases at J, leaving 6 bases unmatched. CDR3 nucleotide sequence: TGTGCCAGCAGTTACGCGACTAGCTCCCCAGATACGCAGTATTTT. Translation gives CASSYATSSPDTQYF.

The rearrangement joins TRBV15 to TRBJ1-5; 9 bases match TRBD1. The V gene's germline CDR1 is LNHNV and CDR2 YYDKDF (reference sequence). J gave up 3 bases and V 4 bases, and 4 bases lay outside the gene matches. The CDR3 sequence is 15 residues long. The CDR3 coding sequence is TGTGCCACCAGCAAGGACAGGGGCCTCAATCAGCCCCAGCATTTT. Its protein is CATSKDRGLNQPQHF. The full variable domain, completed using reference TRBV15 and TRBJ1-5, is DAMVIQNPRYQVTQFGKPVTLSCSQTLNHNVMYWYQQKSSQAPKLLFHYYDKDFNNEADTPDNFQSRRPNTSFCFLDIRSPGLGDTAMYLCATSKDRGLNQPQHFGDGTRLSIL.

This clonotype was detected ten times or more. CDR3 DNA: TGTGCCAGCTCACCACCACGAGGGGGGAACACTGAAGCTTTCTTT. It translates to CASSPPRGGNTEAFF. The chain recombines TRBV18 with TRBJ1-1, with D perhaps TRBD1 (6 bases). CDR1 is KGHSH, CDR2 LQKENI, per germline. V was cut by 0 bases and J by 1 base, with 9 bases left in between. The CDR3 loop spans 15 amino acids.

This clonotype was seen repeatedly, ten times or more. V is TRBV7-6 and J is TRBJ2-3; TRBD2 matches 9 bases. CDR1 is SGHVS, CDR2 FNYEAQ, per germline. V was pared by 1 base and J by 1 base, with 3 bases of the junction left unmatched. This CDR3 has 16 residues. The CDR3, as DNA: TGTGCCAGCAGCTTAGAGGTAGCGGGGGGCACAGATACGCAGTATTTT. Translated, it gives CASSLEVAGGTDTQYF.

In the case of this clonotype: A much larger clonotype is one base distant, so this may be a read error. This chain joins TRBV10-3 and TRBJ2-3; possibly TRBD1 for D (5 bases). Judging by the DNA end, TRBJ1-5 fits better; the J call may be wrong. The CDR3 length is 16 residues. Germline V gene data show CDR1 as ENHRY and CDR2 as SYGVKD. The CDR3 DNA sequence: TGTGCCATCAGCCACGGGACTAGCGGGGCCGCAGATACGCAGCATTTT. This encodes CAISHGTSGAADTQHF.